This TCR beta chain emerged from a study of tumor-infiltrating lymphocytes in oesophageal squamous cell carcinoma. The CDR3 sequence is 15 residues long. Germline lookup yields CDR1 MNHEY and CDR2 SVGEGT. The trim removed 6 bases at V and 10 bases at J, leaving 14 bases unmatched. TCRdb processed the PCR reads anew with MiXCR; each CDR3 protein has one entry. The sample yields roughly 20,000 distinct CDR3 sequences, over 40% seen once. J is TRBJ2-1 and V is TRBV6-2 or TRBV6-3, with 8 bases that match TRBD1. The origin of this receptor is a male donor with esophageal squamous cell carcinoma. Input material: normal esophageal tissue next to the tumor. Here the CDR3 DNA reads TGTGCCAGCAGGGACAGGGCCTCCACCTCCTACGAGCAGTTCTTC. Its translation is CASRDRASTSYEQFF.